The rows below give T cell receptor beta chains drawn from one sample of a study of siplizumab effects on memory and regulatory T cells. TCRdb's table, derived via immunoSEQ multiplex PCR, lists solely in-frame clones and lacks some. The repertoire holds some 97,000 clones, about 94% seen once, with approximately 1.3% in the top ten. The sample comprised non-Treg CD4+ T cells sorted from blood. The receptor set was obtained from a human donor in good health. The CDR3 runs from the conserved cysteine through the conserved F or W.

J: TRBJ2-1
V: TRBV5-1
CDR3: CASSLAGLAGANEQFF

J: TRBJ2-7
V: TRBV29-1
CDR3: CSVEEKGTPRQYF

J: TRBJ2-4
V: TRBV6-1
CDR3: CASSEVRNIQYF

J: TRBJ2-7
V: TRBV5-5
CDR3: CASSLPNSGTSGSPLGEQYF

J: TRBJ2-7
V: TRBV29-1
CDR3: CSVDMGQGSYEQYF

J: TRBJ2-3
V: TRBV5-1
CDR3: CASSSGVDTQYF

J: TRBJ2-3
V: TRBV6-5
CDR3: CASSYSRPDTDTQYF

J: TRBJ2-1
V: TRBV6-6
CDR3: CASSYPIGSSPNEQFF

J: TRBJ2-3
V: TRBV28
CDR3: CASSPTGGTDTQYF

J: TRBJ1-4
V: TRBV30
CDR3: CAWHPGGSEKLFF

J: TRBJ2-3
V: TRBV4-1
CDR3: CASSQGLAGGKRGDTQYF

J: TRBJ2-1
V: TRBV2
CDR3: CATRQDTYNEQFF

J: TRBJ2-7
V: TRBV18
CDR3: CASSRRTGDEQYF

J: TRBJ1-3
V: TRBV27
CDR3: CASSSSGQLSGNTIYF

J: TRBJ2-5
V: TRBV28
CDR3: CASSSTFVRQGKETQYF

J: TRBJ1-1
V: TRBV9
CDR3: CASSVEGALNTEAFF